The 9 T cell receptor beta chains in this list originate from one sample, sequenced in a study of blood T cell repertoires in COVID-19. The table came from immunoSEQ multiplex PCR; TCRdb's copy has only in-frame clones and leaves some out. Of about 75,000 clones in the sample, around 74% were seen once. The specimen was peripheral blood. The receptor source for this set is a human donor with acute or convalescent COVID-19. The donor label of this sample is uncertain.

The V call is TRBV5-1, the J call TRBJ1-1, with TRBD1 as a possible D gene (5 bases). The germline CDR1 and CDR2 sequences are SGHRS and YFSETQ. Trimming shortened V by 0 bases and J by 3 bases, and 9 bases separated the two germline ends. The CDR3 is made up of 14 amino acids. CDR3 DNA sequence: TGCGCCAGCAGCTTGGGGCAGGGATACACTGAAGCTTTCTTT. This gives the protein CASSLGQGYTEAFF.

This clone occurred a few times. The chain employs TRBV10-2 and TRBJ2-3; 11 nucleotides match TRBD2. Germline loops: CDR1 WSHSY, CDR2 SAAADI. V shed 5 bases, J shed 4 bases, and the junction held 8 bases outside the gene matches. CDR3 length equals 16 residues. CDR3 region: CASSPFSGGASDTQYF. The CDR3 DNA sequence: TGCGCCAGCAGTCCCTTTAGCGGGGGGGCATCAGATACGCAGTATTTT.

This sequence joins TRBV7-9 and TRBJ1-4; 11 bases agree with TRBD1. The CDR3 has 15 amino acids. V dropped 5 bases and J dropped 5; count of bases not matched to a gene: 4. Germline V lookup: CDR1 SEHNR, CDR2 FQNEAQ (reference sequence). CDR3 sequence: CASSRTGGRNEKLFF. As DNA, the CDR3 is TGTGCCAGCAGCAGGACAGGGGGCCGGAATGAAAAACTGTTTTTT.

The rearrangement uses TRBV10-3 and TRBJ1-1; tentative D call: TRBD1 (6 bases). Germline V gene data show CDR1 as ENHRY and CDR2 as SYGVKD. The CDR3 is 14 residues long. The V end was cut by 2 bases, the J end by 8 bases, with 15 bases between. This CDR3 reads CAISEPGAGGEAFF. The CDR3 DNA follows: TGTGCCATCAGTGAGCCGGGGGCGGGGGGCGAAGCTTTCTTT.

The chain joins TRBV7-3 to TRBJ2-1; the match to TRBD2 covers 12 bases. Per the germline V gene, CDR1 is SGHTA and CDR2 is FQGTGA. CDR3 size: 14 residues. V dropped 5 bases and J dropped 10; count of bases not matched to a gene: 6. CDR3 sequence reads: CASSPGLAGGEQFF. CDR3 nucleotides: TGTGCCAGCAGCCCGGGGCTAGCGGGAGGGGAGCAGTTCTTC.

The CDR3 is CALEGQGAWETQYF. The CDR3 DNA sequence: TGTGCCTTGGAGGGACAGGGGGCTTGGGAGACCCAGTACTTC. The chain recombines TRBV30 with TRBJ2-5; 12 nucleotides match TRBD1. Germline-derived CDR1 and CDR2 are GTSNPN and SVGIG (reference sequence). V shed 7 bases and J 5 bases; nucleotides not matched to a gene: 8. The CDR3 consists of 14 residues.

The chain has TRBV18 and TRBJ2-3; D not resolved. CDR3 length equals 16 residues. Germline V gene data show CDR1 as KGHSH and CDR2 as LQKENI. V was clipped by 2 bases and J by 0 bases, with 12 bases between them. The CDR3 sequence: CASSPSVLSSTDTQYF. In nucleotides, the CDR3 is TGTGCCAGCTCACCATCGGTCCTCTCTAGCACAGATACGCAGTATTTT.

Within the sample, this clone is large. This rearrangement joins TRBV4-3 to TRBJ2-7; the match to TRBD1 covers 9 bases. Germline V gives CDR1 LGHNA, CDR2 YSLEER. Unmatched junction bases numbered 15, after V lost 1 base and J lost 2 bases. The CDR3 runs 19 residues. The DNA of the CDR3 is TGCGCCAGCAGCCAAGGAATAAATTTTGAGGGACAGGGAACCTACGAGCAGTACTTC. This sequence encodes CASSQGINFEGQGTYEQYF.

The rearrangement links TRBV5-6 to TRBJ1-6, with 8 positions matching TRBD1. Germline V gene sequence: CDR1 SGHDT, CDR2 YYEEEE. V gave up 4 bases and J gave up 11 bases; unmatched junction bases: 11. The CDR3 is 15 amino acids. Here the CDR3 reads CASSPTGQGSPPLHF. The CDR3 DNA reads TGTGCCAGCAGCCCCACAGGACAGGGAAGTCCACCCCTCCACTTT.